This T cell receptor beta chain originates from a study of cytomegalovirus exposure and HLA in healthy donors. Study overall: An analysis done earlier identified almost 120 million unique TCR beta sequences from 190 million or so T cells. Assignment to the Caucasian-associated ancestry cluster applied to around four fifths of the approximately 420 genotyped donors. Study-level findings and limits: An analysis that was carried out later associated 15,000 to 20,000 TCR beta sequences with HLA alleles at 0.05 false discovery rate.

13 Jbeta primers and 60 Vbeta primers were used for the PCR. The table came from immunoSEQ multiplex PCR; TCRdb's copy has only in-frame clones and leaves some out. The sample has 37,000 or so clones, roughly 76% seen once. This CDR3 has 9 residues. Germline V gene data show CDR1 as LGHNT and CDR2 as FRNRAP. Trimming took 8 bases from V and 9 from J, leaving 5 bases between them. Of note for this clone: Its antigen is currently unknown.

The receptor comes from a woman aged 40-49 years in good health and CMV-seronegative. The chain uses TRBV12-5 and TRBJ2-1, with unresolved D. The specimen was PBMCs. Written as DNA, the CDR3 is TGTGCTAGTACAAGTGAGCAGTTCTTC. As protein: CASTSEQFF.